This T cell receptor (beta chain) stems from a study of vaccination and CD4 T cells after COVID-19. On the study more broadly: Cellular stimulation was performed using overlapping spike peptides derived from SARS-CoV-2, HCoV-NL63, HCoV-OC43 and HCoV-229E.

Treatment noted: roughly 11-day PBMC culture with coronavirus spike peptide pools or control peptides (ViraFEST assay). CD4+ T lymphocytes from the unexposed donor were collected before the COVID-19 pandemic (2011-2018). Expansion of antigen-specific T cells with peptide pools by ViraFEST preceded sequencing of TCRs. With regard to this clonotype: As yet, its antigen is unknown.

Looked up from germline, CDR1 is SGHKS and CDR2 is YYEKEE (reference sequence). V gave up 4 bases and J gave up 4 bases; unmatched junction bases: 9. This CDR3 spans 15 amino acids. Sequenced with the Oncomine TCR Beta short-read assay was DNA taken from cultured CD4+ T cells. TCRdb fed the PCR reads into MiXCR, producing one record per CDR3 protein. The sample contains several thousand distinct CDR3 sequences, 40% to 45% of which appear only once. The origin of this receptor is a human donor in good health. V is TRBV5-5 and J is TRBJ1-2; 8 nucleotides align to TRBD1. Sample: CD4+ T cells from blood, cultured in vitro. CDR3 in amino acids: CASSVGQGGTYGYTF. The CDR3 bases are TGTGCCAGCAGCGTCGGACAGGGAGGGACCTATGGCTACACCTTC.